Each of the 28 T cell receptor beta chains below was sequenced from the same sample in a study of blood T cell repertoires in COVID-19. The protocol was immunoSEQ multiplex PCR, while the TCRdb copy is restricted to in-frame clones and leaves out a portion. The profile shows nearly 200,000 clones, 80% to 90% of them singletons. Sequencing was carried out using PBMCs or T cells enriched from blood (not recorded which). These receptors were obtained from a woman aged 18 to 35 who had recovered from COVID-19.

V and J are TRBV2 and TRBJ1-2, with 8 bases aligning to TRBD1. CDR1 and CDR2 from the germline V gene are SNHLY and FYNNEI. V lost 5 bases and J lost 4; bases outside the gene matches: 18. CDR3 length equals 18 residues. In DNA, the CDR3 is TGTGCCAGCAGTCTTCGTTCCATTCGACAGGGGCTCGTCTATGGCTACACCTTC. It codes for CASSLRSIRQGLVYGYTF.

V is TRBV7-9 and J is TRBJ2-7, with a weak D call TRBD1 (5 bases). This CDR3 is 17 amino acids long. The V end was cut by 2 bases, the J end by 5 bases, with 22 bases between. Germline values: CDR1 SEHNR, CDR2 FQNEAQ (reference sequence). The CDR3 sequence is CASSLTSVQGQMDEQYF. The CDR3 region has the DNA TGTGCCAGCAGCTTAACCTCCGTGCAGGGTCAAATGGACGAGCAGTACTTC. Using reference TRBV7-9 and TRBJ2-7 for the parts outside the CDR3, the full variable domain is DTGVSQNPRHKITKRGQNVTFRCDPISEHNRLYWYRQTLGQGPEFLTYFQNEAQLEKSRLLSDRFSAERPKGSFSTLEIQRTEQGDSAMYLCASSLTSVQGQMDEQYFGPGTRLTVT.

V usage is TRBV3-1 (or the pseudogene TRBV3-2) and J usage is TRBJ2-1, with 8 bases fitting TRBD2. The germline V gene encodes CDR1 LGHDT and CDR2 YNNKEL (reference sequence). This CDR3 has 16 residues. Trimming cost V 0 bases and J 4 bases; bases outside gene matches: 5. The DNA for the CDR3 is TGTGCCAGCAGCCAAGAATCTCGGGGGGGGTACAATGAGCAGTTCTTC. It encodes CASSQESRGGYNEQFF.

The CDR3 protein is CASSLGGNLNQPQHF. DNA of the CDR3: TGCGCCAGCAGCTTGGGGGGCAACTTAAATCAGCCCCAGCATTTT. The gene calls are TRBV5-1 and TRBJ1-5; D is possibly TRBD1 (5 bases). Per germline, CDR1 SGHRS and CDR2 YFSETQ. Trimming pared 0 bases from V and 4 bases from J, leaving 11 bases between. CDR3 length: 15 residues.

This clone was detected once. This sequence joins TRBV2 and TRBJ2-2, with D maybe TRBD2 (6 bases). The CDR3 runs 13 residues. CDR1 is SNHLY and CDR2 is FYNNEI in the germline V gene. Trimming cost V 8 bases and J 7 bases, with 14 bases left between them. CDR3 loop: CASAGQWVGELFF. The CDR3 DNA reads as TGTGCCAGCGCGGGGCAGTGGGTCGGGGAGCTGTTTTTT.

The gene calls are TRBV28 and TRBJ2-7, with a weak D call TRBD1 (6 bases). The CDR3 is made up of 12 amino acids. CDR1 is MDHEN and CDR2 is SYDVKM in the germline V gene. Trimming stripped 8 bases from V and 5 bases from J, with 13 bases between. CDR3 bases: TGTGCCAGCGGCAGACAGGCAAACGAGCAGTACTTC. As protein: CASGRQANEQYF.

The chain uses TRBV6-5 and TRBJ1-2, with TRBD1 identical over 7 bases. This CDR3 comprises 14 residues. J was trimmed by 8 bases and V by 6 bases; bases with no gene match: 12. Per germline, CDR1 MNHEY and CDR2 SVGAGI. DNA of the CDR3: TGTGCCAGCAGCCGGGGAGACAGGGCCCGGGGCTACACCTTC. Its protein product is CASSRGDRARGYTF.

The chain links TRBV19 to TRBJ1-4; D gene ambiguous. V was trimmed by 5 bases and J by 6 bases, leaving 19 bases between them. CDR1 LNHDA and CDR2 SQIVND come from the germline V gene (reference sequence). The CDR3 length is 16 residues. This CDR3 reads CASSAPLMSPDEKLFF. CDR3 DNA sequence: TGTGCCAGTAGTGCTCCTCTCATGAGCCCTGATGAAAAACTGTTTTTT.

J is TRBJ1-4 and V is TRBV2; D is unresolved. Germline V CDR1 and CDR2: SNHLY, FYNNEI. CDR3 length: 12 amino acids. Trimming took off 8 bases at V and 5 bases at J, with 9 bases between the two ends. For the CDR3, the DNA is TGTGCCAGCGGGCGTGTGAATGAAAAACTGTTTTTT. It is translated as CASGRVNEKLFF. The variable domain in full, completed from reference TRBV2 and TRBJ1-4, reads EPEVTQTPSHQVTQMGQEVILRCVPISNHLYFYWYRQILGQKVEFLVSFYNNEISEKSEIFDDQFSVERPDGSNFTLKIRSTKLEDSAMYFCASGRVNEKLFFGSGTQLSVL.

The CDR3 DNA follows: TGTGCCAGCAGCCAGGGTAGCGGGGGCGGCGGGGAGCAGTACTTC. It translates to CASSQGSGGGGEQYF. The chain combines TRBV3-1 (or the pseudogene TRBV3-2) with TRBJ2-7; 9 bases are a match to TRBD2. CDR1 and CDR2 from the germline V gene are LGHDT and YNNKEL (reference sequence). V shed 3 bases and J 7 bases; nucleotides not matched to a gene: 10. The CDR3 covers 15 residues.

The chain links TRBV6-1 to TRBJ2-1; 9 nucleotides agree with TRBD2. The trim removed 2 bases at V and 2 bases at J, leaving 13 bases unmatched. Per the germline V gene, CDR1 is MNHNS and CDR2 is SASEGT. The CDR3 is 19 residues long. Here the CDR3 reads CASSERGGGAIITYNEQFF. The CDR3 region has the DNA TGTGCCAGCAGTGAAAGGGGCGGGGGGGCTATCATTACCTACAATGAGCAGTTCTTC.

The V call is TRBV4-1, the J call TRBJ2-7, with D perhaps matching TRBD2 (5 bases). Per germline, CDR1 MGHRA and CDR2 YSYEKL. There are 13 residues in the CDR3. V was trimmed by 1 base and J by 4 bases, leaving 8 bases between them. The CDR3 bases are TGCGCCAGCAGCCAAGCCCCGGGGTACGAGCAGTACTTC. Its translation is CASSQAPGYEQYF.

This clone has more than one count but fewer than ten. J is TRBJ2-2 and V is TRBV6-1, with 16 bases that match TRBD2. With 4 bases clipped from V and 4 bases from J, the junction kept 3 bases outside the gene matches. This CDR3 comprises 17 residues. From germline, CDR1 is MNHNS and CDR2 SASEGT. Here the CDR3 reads CASSVGLAGGVTGELFF. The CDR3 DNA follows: TGTGCCAGCAGTGTGGGACTAGCGGGGGGGGTCACCGGGGAGCTGTTTTTT.

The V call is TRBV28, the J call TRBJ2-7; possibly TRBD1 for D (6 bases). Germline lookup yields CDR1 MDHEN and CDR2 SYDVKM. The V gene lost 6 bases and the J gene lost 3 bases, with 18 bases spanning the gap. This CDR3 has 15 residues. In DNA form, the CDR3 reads TGTGCCAGCAGGGTTCAGACAGGCGGGTTCTACGAGCAGTACTTC. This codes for CASRVQTGGFYEQYF.

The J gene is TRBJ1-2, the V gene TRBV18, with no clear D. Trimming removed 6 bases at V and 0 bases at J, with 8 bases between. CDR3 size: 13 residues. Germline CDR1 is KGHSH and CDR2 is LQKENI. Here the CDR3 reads CASSRESNYGYTF. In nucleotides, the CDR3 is TGTGCCAGCTCTCGAGAATCTAACTATGGCTACACCTTC.

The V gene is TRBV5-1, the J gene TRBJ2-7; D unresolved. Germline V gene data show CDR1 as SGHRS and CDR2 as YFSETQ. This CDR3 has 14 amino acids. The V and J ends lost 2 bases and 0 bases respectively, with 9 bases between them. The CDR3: CASSFLGSSYEQYF. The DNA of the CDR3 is TGCGCCAGCAGCTTTCTTGGCAGCTCCTACGAGCAGTACTTC.

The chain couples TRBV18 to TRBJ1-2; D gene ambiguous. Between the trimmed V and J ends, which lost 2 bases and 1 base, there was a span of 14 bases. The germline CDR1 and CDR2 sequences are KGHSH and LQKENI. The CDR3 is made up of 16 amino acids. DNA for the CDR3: TGTGCCAGCTCACCATACCCAGGTAAATATAACTATGGCTACACCTTC. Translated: CASSPYPGKYNYGYTF.

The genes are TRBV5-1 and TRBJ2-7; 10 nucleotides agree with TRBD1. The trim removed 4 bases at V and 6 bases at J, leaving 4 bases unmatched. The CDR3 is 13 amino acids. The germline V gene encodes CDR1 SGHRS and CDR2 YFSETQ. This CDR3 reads CASSGQGVSEQYF. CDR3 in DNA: TGCGCCAGCAGCGGACAGGGGGTTTCCGAGCAGTACTTC.

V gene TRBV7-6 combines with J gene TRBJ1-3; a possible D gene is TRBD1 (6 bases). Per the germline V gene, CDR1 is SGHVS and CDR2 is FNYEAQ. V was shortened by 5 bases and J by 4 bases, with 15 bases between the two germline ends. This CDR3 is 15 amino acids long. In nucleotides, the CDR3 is TGTGCCAGCAGCCCCCGCGAGGGGGAAGGAAACACCATATATTTT. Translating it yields CASSPREGEGNTIYF.

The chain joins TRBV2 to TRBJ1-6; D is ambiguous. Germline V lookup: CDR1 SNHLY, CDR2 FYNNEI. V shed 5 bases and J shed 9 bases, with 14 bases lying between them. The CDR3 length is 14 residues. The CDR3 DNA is TGTGCCAGCAGTTGGGAGAGACTAGGTTCACCCCTCCACTTT. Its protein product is CASSWERLGSPLHF.

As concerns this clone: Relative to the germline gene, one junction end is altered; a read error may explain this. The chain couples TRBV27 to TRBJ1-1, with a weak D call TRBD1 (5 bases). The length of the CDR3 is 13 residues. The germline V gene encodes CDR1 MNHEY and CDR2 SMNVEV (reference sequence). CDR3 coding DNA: TGTGCCAGCAGTTTATTAGGCGGCAGGGAAGAACGTTTT. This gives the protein CASSLLGGREERF.

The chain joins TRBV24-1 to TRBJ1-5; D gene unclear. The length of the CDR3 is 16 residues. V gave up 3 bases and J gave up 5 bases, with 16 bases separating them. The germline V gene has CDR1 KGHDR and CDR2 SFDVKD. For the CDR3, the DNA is TGTGCCACCAGTGATACACGACACGGGAGGGATCAGCCCCAGCATTTT. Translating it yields CATSDTRHGRDQPQHF.

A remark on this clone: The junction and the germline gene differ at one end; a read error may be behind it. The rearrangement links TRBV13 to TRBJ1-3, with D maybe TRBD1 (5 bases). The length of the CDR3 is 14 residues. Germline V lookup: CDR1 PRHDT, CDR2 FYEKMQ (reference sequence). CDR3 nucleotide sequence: TGTGCCAGCAGCTTAGGAGTCGGGGGAAGCACCATATATTTT. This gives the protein CASSLGVGGSTIYF.

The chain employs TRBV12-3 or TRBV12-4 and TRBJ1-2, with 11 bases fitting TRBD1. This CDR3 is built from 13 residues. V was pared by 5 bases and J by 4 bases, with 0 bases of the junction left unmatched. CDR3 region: CASSGTGGYGYTF. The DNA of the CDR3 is TGTGCCAGCAGTGGGACAGGGGGCTATGGCTACACCTTC.

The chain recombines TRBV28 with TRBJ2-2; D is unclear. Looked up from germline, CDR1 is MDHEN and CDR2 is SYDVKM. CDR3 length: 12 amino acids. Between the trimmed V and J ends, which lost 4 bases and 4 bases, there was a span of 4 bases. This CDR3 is CASSYSTGELFF. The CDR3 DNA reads TGTGCCAGCAGTTACAGCACCGGGGAGCTGTTTTTT. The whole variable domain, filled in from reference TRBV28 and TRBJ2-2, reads DVKVTQSSRYLVKRTGEKVFLECVQDMDHENMFWYRQDPGLGLRLIYFSYDVKMKEKGDIPEGYSVSREKKERFSLILESASTNQTSMYLCASSYSTGELFFGEGSRLTVL.

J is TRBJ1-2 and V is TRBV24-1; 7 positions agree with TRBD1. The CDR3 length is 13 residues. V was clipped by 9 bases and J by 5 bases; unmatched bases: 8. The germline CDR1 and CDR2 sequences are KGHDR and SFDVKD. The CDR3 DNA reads TGTGCCACCCCGGGACAGAGGTTTTATGGCTACACCTTC. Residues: CATPGQRFYGYTF.

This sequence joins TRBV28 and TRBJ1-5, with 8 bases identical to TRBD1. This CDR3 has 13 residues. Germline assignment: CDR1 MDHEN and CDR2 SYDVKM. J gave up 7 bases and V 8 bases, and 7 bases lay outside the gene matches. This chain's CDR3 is CASSTGGHQPQHF. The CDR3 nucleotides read TGTGCCAGCTCCACAGGGGGGCACCAGCCCCAGCATTTT.

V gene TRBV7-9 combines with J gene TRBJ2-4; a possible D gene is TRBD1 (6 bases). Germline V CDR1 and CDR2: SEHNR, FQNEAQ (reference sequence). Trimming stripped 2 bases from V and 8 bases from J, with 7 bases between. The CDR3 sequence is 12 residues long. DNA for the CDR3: TGTGCCAGCAGCTTACAGGGGTACATTCAGTACTTC. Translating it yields CASSLQGYIQYF.